One and the same sample provided the 32 T cell receptor beta chains below, sequenced in a study of blood T cell repertoires in COVID-19. Using immunoSEQ multiplex PCR, the repertoire was profiled, and TCRdb retains in-frame clones only, with some absent. The sample yields roughly 410,000 clones, roughly 86% seen once. Sequenced input: peripheral blood. These receptor sequences come from a woman in her sixties or seventies with COVID-19, enrolled during active disease.

J is TRBJ1-1 and V is TRBV4-1, with a tentative D call TRBD1 (5 bases). The CDR3 extends over 18 amino acids. CDR1 and CDR2 from the germline V gene are MGHRA and YSYEKL. The V end lost 4 bases, the J end lost 0 bases, and 21 bases lay between the germline ends. The CDR3: CASSPLGGDFALNTEAFF. The CDR3 DNA sequence: TGCGCCAGCAGCCCCCTGGGGGGGGATTTCGCCTTGAACACTGAAGCTTTCTTT.

The chain is built from TRBV5-1 and TRBJ1-2, with 7 positions matching TRBD1. Germline CDR1 reads SGHRS; CDR2 reads YFSETQ. This CDR3 has 14 residues. The J segment lost 5 bases and the V segment lost 4 bases, leaving 8 bases of the junction unmatched. The CDR3 sequence is CASSPSTGRYGYTF. The CDR3 DNA is TGCGCCAGCAGCCCGTCGACAGGGCGGTATGGCTACACCTTC.

A few counts support this clone. The V gene is TRBV15, the J gene TRBJ1-6; the D is unclear. From germline, CDR1 is LNHNV and CDR2 YYDKDF (reference sequence). V was shortened by 0 bases and J by 7 bases, with 16 bases between the two germline ends. The CDR3 runs to 17 residues. The CDR3 bases are TGTGCCACCAGCAGAGATTCCGTCCAGGCCTCCAATTCACCCCTCCACTTT. This encodes CATSRDSVQASNSPLHF.

This clone was picked up one time. The J gene is TRBJ1-1, the V gene TRBV7-2; D ambiguous. V dropped 4 bases and J dropped 1 base, with 7 bases sitting between them. The germline gives CDR1 SGHTA, CDR2 FQGNSA. The CDR3 is 13 residues long. The CDR3 loop reads CASSSRQNTEAFF. Written as DNA, the CDR3 is TGTGCCAGCAGCTCCCGACAGAACACTGAAGCTTTCTTT.

The chain is built from TRBV27 and TRBJ2-7; perhaps TRBD2 as D (5 bases). V shed 1 base and J shed 1 base, with 8 bases lying between them. The CDR3 spans 14 residues. Germline CDR1 reads MNHEY; CDR2 reads SMNVEV (reference sequence). CDR3 sequence (DNA): TGTGCCAGCAGTTTATGGACTCAATCCTACGAGCAGTACTTC. Translation: CASSLWTQSYEQYF.

A few counts support this clone. The chain employs TRBV19 and TRBJ1-1; 7 positions agree with TRBD1. This CDR3 has 14 amino acids. With V trimmed by 2 bases and J by 2 bases, 2 bases remained unmatched. Per germline, CDR1 LNHDA and CDR2 SQIVND (reference sequence). CDR3 protein: CASSIIGGNTEAFF. The CDR3 nucleotides read TGTGCCAGTAGTATAATAGGGGGCAACACTGAAGCTTTCTTT. Supplemented by reference TRBV19 and TRBJ1-1, the full variable domain reads DGGITQSPKYLFRKEGQNVTLSCEQNLNHDAMYWYRQDPGQGLRLIYYSQIVNDFQKGDIAEGYSVSREKKESFPLTVTSAQKNPTAFYLCASSIIGGNTEAFFGQGTRLTVV.

The chain combines TRBV19 with TRBJ1-1, with D perhaps TRBD1 (5 bases). The CDR3 totals 14 residues. CDR1 LNHDA and CDR2 SQIVND come from the germline V gene (reference sequence). V shed 8 bases and J shed 4 bases, with 17 bases lying between them. CDR3 amino acids: CASGLWGRVTEAFF. CDR3 DNA sequence: TGTGCCAGTGGCTTGTGGGGCAGAGTCACTGAAGCTTTCTTT.

This chain joins TRBV3-1 (or the pseudogene TRBV3-2) and TRBJ2-3, with 7 bases matching TRBD2. J lost 6 bases, V lost 2 bases, and 8 bases had no gene match. Germline lookup yields CDR1 LGHDT and CDR2 YNNKEL (reference sequence). The CDR3 extends over 15 amino acids. The CDR3 region has the DNA TGTGCCAGCAGCCAAACCGGACTGGGAGGGGATACGCAGTATTTT. This sequence encodes CASSQTGLGGDTQYF.

This chain connects TRBV6-6 to TRBJ1-1, with TRBD1 matching over 9 bases. J lost 5 bases, V lost 6 bases, and 4 bases had no gene match. CDR3 length equals 13 residues. The germline V gene has CDR1 MNHNY and CDR2 SVGAGI (reference sequence). The CDR3 sequence: CASRPTGGTEAFF. In DNA form, the CDR3 reads TGTGCCAGCAGACCGACAGGGGGGACTGAAGCTTTCTTT.

CDR3 nucleotides: TGTGCCAGCAGCCTGACAGGGATGGTTCAGCCCCAGCATTTT. It encodes CASSLTGMVQPQHF. The V and J genes are TRBV2 and TRBJ1-5, with 7 bases matching TRBD1. After removal of 6 bases from V and 6 bases from J, the junction contained 8 bases not matched to a gene. Germline CDR1 reads SNHLY; CDR2 reads FYNNEI. CDR3 length: 14 residues.

The chain is built from TRBV7-3 and TRBJ2-1; 14 bases agree with TRBD2. Germline CDR1 SGHTA, CDR2 FQGTGA. CDR3 length equals 16 residues. The ends lost 2 bases at V and 8 bases at J; junction bases unmatched: 5. CDR3 loop: CASSLSGLAGGYEQFF. CDR3 nucleotides: TGTGCCAGCAGCTTATCCGGACTAGCGGGGGGCTATGAGCAGTTCTTC.

V usage is TRBV6-1 and J usage is TRBJ2-1; 13 bases fit TRBD2. The CDR3 has 19 residues. The J segment lost 2 bases and the V segment lost 0 bases, leaving 7 bases of the junction unmatched. Germline CDR1 is MNHNS and CDR2 is SASEGT. CDR3 amino acids: CASSEAGLAGFNPYNEQFF. CDR3 in DNA: TGTGCCAGCAGTGAAGCGGGACTAGCGGGGTTCAACCCCTACAATGAGCAGTTCTTC.

The V call is TRBV6-6, the J call TRBJ1-3; D remains ambiguous. Germline CDR1 is MNHNY and CDR2 is SVGAGI (reference sequence). The ends were cut back, 10 bases at V and 11 bases at J, with 27 bases in the middle. CDR3 size: 15 residues. CDR3 sequence: CATISLGSSPPAIYF. In DNA, the CDR3 is TGTGCCACCATCTCTCTCGGTTCCTCACCGCCGGCCATATATTTT.

This rearrangement joins TRBV29-1 to TRBJ2-2; 7 nucleotides align to TRBD1. The CDR3 runs 15 residues. CDR1 is SQVTM and CDR2 is ANQGSEA in the germline V gene. V trimming: 7 bases; J trimming: 7 bases; junction bases outside the gene matches: 15. The CDR3 coding sequence is TGCAGCGCACAACAAACAGGGGTGGAGATCGGGGAGCTGTTTTTT. This encodes CSAQQTGVEIGELFF.

The chain combines TRBV28 with TRBJ2-2, with 12 bases that match TRBD1. This CDR3 comprises 15 residues. Trimming cost V 11 bases and J 7 bases; bases outside gene matches: 11. Germline CDR1 and CDR2: MDHEN and SYDVKM. The CDR3: CACRWGQGAGGELFF. For the CDR3, the DNA is TGTGCCTGCCGGTGGGGACAGGGGGCTGGCGGGGAGCTGTTTTTT.

This clone has only a few counts. The genes are TRBV15 and TRBJ1-5; D is unclear. CDR3 length equals 15 residues. CDR1 and CDR2 from the germline V gene are LNHNV and YYDKDF (reference sequence). The V and J ends lost 5 bases and 7 bases respectively, with 18 bases between them. DNA of the CDR3: TGTGCCACCAGCGTCCGGGAGGGATATTTGCAGCCCCAGCATTTT. Its protein is CATSVREGYLQPQHF.

The CDR3 protein is CASSPLRGTGELFF. CDR3 coding DNA: TGTGCCAGCTCACCATTACGGGGGACCGGGGAGCTGTTTTTT. The genes are TRBV18 and TRBJ2-2; D might be TRBD2 (6 bases). CDR3 size: 14 residues. Germline CDR1 reads KGHSH; CDR2 reads LQKENI. V gave up 2 bases and J gave up 5 bases, with 9 bases separating them. Full variable domain (rest looked up from reference TRBV18 and TRBJ2-2): NAGVMQNPRHLVRRRGQEARLRCSPMKGHSHVYWYRQLPEEGLKFMVYLQKENIIDESGMPKERFSAEFPKEGPSILRIQQVVRGDSAAYFCASSPLRGTGELFFGEGSRLTVL.

This sequence joins TRBV5-6 and TRBJ2-1; 8 bases line up with TRBD2. Germline CDR1 is SGHDT and CDR2 is YYEEEE. This CDR3 has 14 residues. V lost 7 bases, J lost 6 bases, and 9 bases stayed unmatched. The CDR3 region has the DNA TGTGCCAGCCGGGGGGGGCCGATTCGCAATGAGCAGTTCTTC. As protein: CASRGGPIRNEQFF.

The rearrangement joins TRBV18 to TRBJ2-6; D is possibly TRBD2 (5 bases). Trimming shortened V by 6 bases and J by 2 bases, and 8 bases separated the two germline ends. This CDR3 is 14 amino acids long. The germline gives CDR1 KGHSH, CDR2 LQKENI. CDR3 DNA sequence: TGTGCCAGCTCGGAGGTAGCTGGGGCCAACGTCCTGACTTTC. Its translation is CASSEVAGANVLTF.

The chain combines TRBV6-5 with TRBJ2-7; D possibly corresponds to TRBD1 (5 bases). Germline values: CDR1 MNHEY, CDR2 SVGAGI. The CDR3 sequence is 14 residues long. V was trimmed by 3 bases and J by 0 bases, leaving 9 bases between them. The CDR3 sequence is CASSYVGHSYEQYF. CDR3 sequence (DNA): TGTGCCAGCAGTTATGTAGGACACTCCTACGAGCAGTACTTC.

The rearrangement links TRBV18 to TRBJ2-1; 10 bases fit TRBD2. The germline CDR1 and CDR2 sequences are KGHSH and LQKENI. This CDR3 contains 16 residues. V was clipped by 4 bases and J by 7 bases; unmatched bases: 10. CDR3 in DNA: TGTGCCAGCTCACAAACAAGCGGGGGGGCCATGAATGAGCAGTTCTTC. The encoded protein is CASSQTSGGAMNEQFF.

This clone was observed a single time. The chain employs TRBV28 and TRBJ1-2, with a possible D match to TRBD1 (6 bases). V gave up 8 bases and J gave up 4 bases, with 8 bases separating them. The CDR3 runs to 11 residues. Germline loops: CDR1 MDHEN, CDR2 SYDVKM. The CDR3 DNA follows: TGTGCCAGCGGACAGTCCTATGGCTACACCTTC. Protein sequence: CASGQSYGYTF.

The V gene is TRBV7-9, the J gene TRBJ1-2, with D uncertain. This CDR3 comprises 15 residues. CDR1 is SEHNR, CDR2 FQNEAQ, per germline (reference sequence). V was cut by 1 base and J by 3 bases, with 12 bases left in between. The CDR3 is CASSLEAWAYYGYTF. The CDR3 DNA is TGTGCCAGCAGCTTAGAGGCTTGGGCCTACTATGGCTACACCTTC.

The rearrangement links TRBV5-5 to TRBJ2-3, with a tentative D call TRBD1 (6 bases). The V gene's germline CDR1 is SGHKS and CDR2 YYEKEE (reference sequence). V was shortened by 4 bases and J by 0 bases, with 12 bases between the two germline ends. This CDR3 has 15 amino acids. This CDR3 reads CASSKPGHSTDTQYF. The CDR3 nucleotides read TGTGCCAGCAGCAAACCGGGACACAGCACAGATACGCAGTATTTT.

The V gene is TRBV29-1, the J gene TRBJ2-5, with a tentative D call TRBD2 (7 bases). This CDR3 contains 15 residues. The V and J ends lost 3 bases and 5 bases respectively, with 19 bases between them. Germline assignment: CDR1 SQVTM and CDR2 ANQGSEA. The CDR3 reads CSVDRGVGGRETQYF. The CDR3 nucleotides are TGCAGCGTTGACCGGGGGGTCGGGGGGCGGGAGACCCAGTACTTC. Looking up the rest from reference TRBV29-1 and TRBJ2-5 gives the full variable domain: SAVISQKPSRDICQRGTSLTIQCQVDSQVTMMFWYRQQPGQSLTLIATANQGSEATYESGFVIDKFPISRPNLTFSTLTVSNMSPEDSSIYLCSVDRGVGGRETQYFGPGTRLLVL.

CDR3 residues: CASSFDRGSTEAFF. For the CDR3, the DNA is TGTGCCAGCAGCTTCGACAGGGGGAGCACTGAAGCTTTCTTT. This sequence joins TRBV3-1 (or the pseudogene TRBV3-2) and TRBJ1-1, with 9 bases matching TRBD1. The V gene end was trimmed by 5 bases and the J gene end by 4 bases; junction bases not matched to a gene: 5. This CDR3 region has 14 residues. From germline, CDR1 is LGHDT and CDR2 YNNKEL (reference sequence).

The rearrangement links TRBV5-1 to TRBJ1-1; D is ambiguous. Trimming removed 0 bases from V and 0 bases from J, with 6 bases in between. The CDR3 has 14 amino acids. Looked up from germline, CDR1 is SGHRS and CDR2 is YFSETQ. As DNA, the CDR3 is TGCGCCAGCAGCTTGGTACAAATGAACACTGAAGCTTTCTTT. Its protein product is CASSLVQMNTEAFF.

J is TRBJ2-7 and V is TRBV27; no reliable D call. The CDR3 has 17 amino acids. Trimming cost V 5 bases and J 2 bases, with 22 bases left between them. Germline V gene lookup returns CDR1 MNHEY and CDR2 SMNVEV (reference sequence). The chain's CDR3 is CASSPSGGFGLTYEQYF. As DNA, the CDR3 is TGTGCCAGCAGTCCGTCGGGTGGGTTTGGGTTGACCTACGAGCAGTACTTC.

This sequence joins TRBV30 and TRBJ2-5; TRBD1 matches 7 bases. The CDR3 loop spans 13 amino acids. CDR1 is GTSNPN, CDR2 SVGIG, per germline (reference sequence). With 1 base clipped from V and 3 bases from J, the junction kept 2 bases outside the gene matches. The CDR3 is CAWSAQGEETQYF. CDR3 nucleotide sequence: TGTGCCTGGAGTGCCCAGGGGGAAGAGACCCAGTACTTC.

The chain recombines TRBV19 with TRBJ1-5, with 8 bases lining up with TRBD1. Germline values: CDR1 LNHDA, CDR2 SQIVND (reference sequence). This CDR3 spans 16 amino acids. V dropped 7 bases and J dropped 0; count of bases not matched to a gene: 8. CDR3 sequence reads: CASTVTGANSNQPQHF. The CDR3 nucleotides are TGTGCCAGTACCGTGACAGGGGCAAATAGCAATCAGCCCCAGCATTTT.

The chain recombines TRBV7-9 with TRBJ2-2, with 9 nucleotides matching TRBD2. The junction had 17 bases not matched to a gene; V was cut back by 5 bases and J by 7 bases. CDR3 length equals 18 residues. CDR1 and CDR2 (germline): SEHNR, FQNEAQ (reference sequence). CDR3 DNA sequence: TGTGCCAGCAGCGTAAGCACCGGGACTAGCAGTTCCCACGGGGAGCTGTTTTTT. This codes for CASSVSTGTSSSHGELFF.

V and J are TRBV2 and TRBJ1-6; no firm D call. Trimming shortened V by 1 base and J by 10 bases, and 14 bases separated the two germline ends. Germline CDR1 and CDR2: SNHLY and FYNNEI. The CDR3 sequence is 15 residues long. CDR3 bases: TGTGCCAGCAGTGAAGTAGCGGGGATCGGATCACCCCTCCACTTT. Its protein is CASSEVAGIGSPLHF. Full variable domain (outside the CDR3, taken from reference TRBV2 and TRBJ1-6): EPEVTQTPSHQVTQMGQEVILRCVPISNHLYFYWYRQILGQKVEFLVSFYNNEISEKSEIFDDQFSVERPDGSNFTLKIRSTKLEDSAMYFCASSEVAGIGSPLHFGNGTRLTVT.